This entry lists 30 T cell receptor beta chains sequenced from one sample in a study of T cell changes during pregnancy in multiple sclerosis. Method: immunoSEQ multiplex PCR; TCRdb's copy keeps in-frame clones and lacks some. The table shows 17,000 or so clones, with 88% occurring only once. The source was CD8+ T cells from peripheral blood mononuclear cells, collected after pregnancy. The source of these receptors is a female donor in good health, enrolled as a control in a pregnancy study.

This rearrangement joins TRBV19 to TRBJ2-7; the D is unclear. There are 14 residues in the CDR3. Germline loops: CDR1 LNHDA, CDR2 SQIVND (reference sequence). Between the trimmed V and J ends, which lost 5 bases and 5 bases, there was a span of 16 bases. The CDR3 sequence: CASSPRPYLNEQYF. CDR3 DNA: TGTGCCAGTAGTCCCAGGCCTTACCTCAACGAGCAGTACTTC.

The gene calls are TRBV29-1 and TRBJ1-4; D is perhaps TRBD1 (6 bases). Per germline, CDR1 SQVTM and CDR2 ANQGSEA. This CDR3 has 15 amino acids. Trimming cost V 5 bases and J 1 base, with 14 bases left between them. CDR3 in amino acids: CSVLDRRGTNEKLFF. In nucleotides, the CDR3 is TGCAGCGTTCTAGACAGGAGAGGAACTAATGAAAAACTGTTTTTT.

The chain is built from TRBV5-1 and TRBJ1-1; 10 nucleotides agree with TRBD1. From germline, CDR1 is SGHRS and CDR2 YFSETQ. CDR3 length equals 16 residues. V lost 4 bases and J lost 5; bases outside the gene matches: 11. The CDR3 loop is CASSISPGQGRTEAFF. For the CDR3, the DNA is TGCGCCAGCAGCATCTCGCCGGGACAGGGGAGGACTGAAGCTTTCTTT.

This chain's CDR3 is CASSIDGKLRANSPLHF. For the CDR3, the DNA is TGTGCCAGTAGTATAGACGGCAAATTGAGGGCCAATTCACCCCTCCACTTT. The chain links TRBV19 to TRBJ1-6; no definite D call. V was cut by 0 bases and J by 7 bases, with 16 bases left in between. Germline assignment: CDR1 LNHDA and CDR2 SQIVND (reference sequence). The CDR3 is 17 residues long.

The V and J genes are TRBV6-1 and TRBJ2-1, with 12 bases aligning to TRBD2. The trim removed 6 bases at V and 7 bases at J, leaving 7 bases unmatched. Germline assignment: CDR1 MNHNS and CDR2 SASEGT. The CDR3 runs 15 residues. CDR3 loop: CASRETSGRRNEQFF. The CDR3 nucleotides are TGTGCCAGCAGGGAGACTAGCGGGAGAAGGAATGAGCAGTTCTTC.

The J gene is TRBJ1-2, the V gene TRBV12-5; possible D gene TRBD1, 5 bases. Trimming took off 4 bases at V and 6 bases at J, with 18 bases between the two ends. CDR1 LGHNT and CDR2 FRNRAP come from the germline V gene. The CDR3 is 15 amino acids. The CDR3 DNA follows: TGTGCTAGTGGTTCCCTGGGGGGAGGGCTAGATGGCTACACCTTC. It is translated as CASGSLGGGLDGYTF.

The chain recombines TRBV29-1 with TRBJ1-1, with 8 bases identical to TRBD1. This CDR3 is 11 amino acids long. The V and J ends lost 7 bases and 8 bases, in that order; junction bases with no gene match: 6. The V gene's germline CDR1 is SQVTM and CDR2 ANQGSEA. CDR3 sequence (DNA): TGCAGCGCAGGACAGGGAATGGAAGCTTTCTTT. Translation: CSAGQGMEAFF.

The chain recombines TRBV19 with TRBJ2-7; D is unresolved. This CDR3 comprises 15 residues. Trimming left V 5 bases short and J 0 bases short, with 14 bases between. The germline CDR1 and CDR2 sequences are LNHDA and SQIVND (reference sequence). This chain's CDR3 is CASSDDNTGSYEQYF. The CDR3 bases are TGTGCCAGTAGTGACGACAACACCGGCTCCTACGAGCAGTACTTC. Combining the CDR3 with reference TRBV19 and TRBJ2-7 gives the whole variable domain DGGITQSPKYLFRKEGQNVTLSCEQNLNHDAMYWYRQDPGQGLRLIYYSQIVNDFQKGDIAEGYSVSREKKESFPLTVTSAQKNPTAFYLCASSDDNTGSYEQYFGPGTRLTVT.

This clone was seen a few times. As DNA, the CDR3 is TGTGCCAGCAGCCAAGATCTTGGGGGAGGGAACACTGAAGCTTTCTTT. This translates into CASSQDLGGGNTEAFF. The chain joins TRBV4-2 to TRBJ1-1, with D possibly TRBD1 on 5 matching bases. Trimming pared 0 bases from V and 1 base from J, leaving 12 bases between. Germline loops: CDR1 LGHNA, CDR2 YNFKEQ. This CDR3 has 16 residues.

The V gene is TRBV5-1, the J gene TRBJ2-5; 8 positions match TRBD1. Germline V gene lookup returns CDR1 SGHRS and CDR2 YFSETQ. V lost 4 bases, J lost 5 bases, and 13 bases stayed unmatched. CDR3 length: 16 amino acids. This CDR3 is CASSHGGQGSFETQYF. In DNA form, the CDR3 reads TGCGCCAGCAGCCACGGAGGACAGGGTAGTTTTGAGACCCAGTACTTC.

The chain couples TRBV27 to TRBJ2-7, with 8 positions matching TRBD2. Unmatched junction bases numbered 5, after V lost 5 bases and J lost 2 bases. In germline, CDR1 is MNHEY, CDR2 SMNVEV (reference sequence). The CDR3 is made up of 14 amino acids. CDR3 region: CASSRGGTPYEQYF. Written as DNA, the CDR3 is TGTGCCAGCAGTCGGGGGGGTACTCCCTACGAGCAGTACTTC.

The CDR3 sequence: CASSWTASGNTIYF. In DNA form, the CDR3 reads TGTGCCAGCAGCTGGACAGCGTCTGGAAACACCATATATTTT. The chain combines TRBV13 with TRBJ1-3, with a possible D match to TRBD1 (6 bases). The germline CDR1 and CDR2 sequences are PRHDT and FYEKMQ (reference sequence). The CDR3 length is 14 residues. V was shortened by 4 bases and J by 1 base, with 8 bases between the two germline ends.

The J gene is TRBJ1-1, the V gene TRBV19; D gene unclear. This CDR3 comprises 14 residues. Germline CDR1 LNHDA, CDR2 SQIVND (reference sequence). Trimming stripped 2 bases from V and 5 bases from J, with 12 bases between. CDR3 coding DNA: TGTGCCAGTAGTATATCGGCGGTATTTACTGAAGCTTTCTTT. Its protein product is CASSISAVFTEAFF.

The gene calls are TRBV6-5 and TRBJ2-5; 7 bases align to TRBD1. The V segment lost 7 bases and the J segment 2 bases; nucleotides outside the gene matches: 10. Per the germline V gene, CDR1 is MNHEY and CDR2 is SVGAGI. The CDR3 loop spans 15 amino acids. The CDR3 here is CASTIRDSLQETQYF. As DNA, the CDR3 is TGTGCCAGCACCATCAGGGACAGCTTACAAGAGACCCAGTACTTC.

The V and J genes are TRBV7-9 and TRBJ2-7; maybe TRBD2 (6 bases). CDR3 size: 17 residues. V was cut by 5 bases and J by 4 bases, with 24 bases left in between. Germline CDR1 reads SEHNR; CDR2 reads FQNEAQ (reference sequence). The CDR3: CASSEPGVEAAPYEQYF. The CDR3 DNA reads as TGTGCCAGCAGCGAACCGGGGGTGGAGGCGGCCCCATACGAGCAGTACTTC.

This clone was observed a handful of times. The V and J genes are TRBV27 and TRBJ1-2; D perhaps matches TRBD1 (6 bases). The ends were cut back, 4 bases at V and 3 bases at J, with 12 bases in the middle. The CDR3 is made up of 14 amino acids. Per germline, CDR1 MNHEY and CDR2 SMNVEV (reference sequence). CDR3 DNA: TGTGCCAGCAGTTCCGCAGGGGCAGACTATGGCTACACCTTC. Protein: CASSSAGADYGYTF.

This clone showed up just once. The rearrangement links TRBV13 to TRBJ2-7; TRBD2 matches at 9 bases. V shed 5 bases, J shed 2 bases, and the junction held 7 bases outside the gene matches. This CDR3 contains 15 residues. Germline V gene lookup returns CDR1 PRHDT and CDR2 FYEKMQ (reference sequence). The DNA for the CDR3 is TGTGCCAGCAGCCCCGGGACTAGCCTACCCTACGAGCAGTACTTC. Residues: CASSPGTSLPYEQYF.

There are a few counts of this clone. The CDR3: CASSEGGGSNQPQHF. The CDR3 DNA reads as TGCGCCAGCAGTGAGGGAGGTGGGAGCAATCAGCCCCAGCATTTT. The rearrangement uses TRBV10-1 and TRBJ1-5; D unclear. The germline V and J ends were trimmed by 2 bases and 1 base, with 9 bases remaining between them. The CDR3 covers 15 residues. Germline CDR1 is WNHNN and CDR2 is SYGVQD (reference sequence).

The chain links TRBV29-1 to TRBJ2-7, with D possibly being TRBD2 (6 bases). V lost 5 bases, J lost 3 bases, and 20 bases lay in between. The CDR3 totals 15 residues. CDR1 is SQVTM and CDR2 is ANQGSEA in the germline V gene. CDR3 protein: CSVSGGSGGFYEQYF. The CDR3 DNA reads TGCAGCGTTTCCGGGGGATCAGGCGGGTTCTACGAGCAGTACTTC.

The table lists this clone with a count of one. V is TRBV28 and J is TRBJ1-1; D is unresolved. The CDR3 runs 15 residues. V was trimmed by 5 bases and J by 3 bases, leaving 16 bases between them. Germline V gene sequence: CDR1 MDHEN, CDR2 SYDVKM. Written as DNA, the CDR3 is TGTGCCAGCAGTCCCGTAGGAGGGCGTCACACTGAAGCTTTCTTT. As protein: CASSPVGGRHTEAFF.

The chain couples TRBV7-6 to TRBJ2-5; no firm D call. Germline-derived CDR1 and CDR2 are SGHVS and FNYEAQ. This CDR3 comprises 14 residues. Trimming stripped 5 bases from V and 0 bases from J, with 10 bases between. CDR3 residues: CASSTPWYQETQYF. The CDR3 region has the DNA TGTGCCAGCAGCACACCCTGGTACCAAGAGACCCAGTACTTC.

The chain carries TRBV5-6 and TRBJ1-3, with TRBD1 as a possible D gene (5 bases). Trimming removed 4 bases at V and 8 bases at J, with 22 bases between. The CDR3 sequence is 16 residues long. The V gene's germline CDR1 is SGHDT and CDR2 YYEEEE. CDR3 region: CASSGRVPVVTDTIYF. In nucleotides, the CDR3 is TGTGCCAGCAGCGGCAGGGTTCCTGTCGTAACCGACACCATATATTTT.

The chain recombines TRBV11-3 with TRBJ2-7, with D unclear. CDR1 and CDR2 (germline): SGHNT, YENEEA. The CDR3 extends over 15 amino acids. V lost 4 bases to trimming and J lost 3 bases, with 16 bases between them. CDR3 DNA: TGTGCCAGCAGCTCAATAGCCGTCCCCCTCTACGAGCAGTACTTC. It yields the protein CASSSIAVPLYEQYF.

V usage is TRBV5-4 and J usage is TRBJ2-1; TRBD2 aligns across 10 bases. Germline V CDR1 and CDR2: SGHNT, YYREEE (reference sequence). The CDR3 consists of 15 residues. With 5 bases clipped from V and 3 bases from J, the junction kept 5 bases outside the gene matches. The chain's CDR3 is CASRRSGGDYNEQFF. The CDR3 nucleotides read TGTGCCAGCAGGAGAAGCGGGGGGGACTACAATGAGCAGTTCTTC. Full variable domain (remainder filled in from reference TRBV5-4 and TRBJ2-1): ETGVTQSPTHLIKTRGQQVTLRCSSQSGHNTVSWYQQALGQGPQFIFQYYREEENGRGNFPPRFSGLQFPNYSSELNVNALELDDSALYLCASRRSGGDYNEQFFGPGTRLTVL.

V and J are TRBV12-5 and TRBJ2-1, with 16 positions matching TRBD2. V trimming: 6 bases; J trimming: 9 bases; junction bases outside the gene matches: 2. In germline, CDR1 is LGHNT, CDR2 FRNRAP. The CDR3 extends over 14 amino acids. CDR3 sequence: CASGGLAGGPEQFF. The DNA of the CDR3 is TGTGCTAGTGGGGGACTAGCGGGGGGGCCTGAGCAGTTCTTC. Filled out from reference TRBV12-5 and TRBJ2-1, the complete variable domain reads DARVTQTPRHKVTEMGQEVTMRCQPILGHNTVFWYRQTMMQGLELLAYFRNRAPLDDSGMPKDRFSAEMPDATLATLKIQPSEPRDSAVYFCASGGLAGGPEQFFGPGTRLTVL.

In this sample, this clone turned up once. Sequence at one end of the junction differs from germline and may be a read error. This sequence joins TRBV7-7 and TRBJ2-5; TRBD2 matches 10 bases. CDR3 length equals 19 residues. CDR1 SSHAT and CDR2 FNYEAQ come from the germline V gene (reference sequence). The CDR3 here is CASSLGLAGVISRQETQYF. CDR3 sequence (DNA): TGTGCTAGCAGCTTAGGTCTAGCGGGAGTTATTAGTCGGCAAGAGACCCAGTACTTC.

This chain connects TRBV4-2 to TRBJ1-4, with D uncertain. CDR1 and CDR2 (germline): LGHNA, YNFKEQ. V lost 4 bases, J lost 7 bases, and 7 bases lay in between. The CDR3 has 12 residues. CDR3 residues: CASSPLSEKLFF. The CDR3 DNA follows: TGTGCCAGCAGCCCCTTATCTGAAAAACTGTTTTTT.

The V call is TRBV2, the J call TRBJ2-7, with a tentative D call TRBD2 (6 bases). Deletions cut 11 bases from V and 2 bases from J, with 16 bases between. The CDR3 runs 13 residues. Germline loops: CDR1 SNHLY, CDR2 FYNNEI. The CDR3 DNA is TGTGCCGGGTTTCGGGGGTTAACCTACGAGCAGTACTTC. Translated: CAGFRGLTYEQYF. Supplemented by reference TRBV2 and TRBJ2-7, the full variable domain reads EPEVTQTPSHQVTQMGQEVILRCVPISNHLYFYWYRQILGQKVEFLVSFYNNEISEKSEIFDDQFSVERPDGSNFTLKIRSTKLEDSAMYFCAGFRGLTYEQYFGPGTRLTVT.

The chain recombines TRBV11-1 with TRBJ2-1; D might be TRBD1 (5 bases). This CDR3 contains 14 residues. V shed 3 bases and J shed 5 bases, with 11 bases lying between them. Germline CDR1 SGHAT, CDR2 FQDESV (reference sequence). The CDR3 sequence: CASSFDSWDNEQFF. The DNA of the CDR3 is TGTGCCAGCAGCTTTGACAGTTGGGACAATGAGCAGTTCTTC.

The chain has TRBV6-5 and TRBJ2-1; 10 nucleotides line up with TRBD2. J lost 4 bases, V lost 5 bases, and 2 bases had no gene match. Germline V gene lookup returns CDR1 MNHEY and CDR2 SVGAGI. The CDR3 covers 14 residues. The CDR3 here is CASSTSGDYNEQFF. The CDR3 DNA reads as TGTGCCAGCAGTACTAGCGGGGATTACAATGAGCAGTTCTTC.